The TCR beta chain under discussion was sequenced for a study of blood T cell repertoires in COVID-19. Across the study: From the United States, Italy and Spain came samples of acute and convalescent COVID-19.

Turning to this clone: Its ends do not fully match the called genes, so a read error is possible.

This CDR3 contains 10 residues. Germline CDR1 MDHEN, CDR2 SYDVKM. The table came from immunoSEQ multiplex PCR; TCRdb's copy has only in-frame clones and leaves some out. The sample includes under 100,000 clones, about nine tenths seen only once; the top ten take 15%. The sequencing input was peripheral blood. The receptor was derived from a male donor with acute or convalescent COVID-19. This chain links TRBV28 with TRBJ1-2; D gene unclear. The CDR3 DNA reads TGTGCCAGCAGTTCGACGACGAGCGTCTTC. Translating it yields CASSSTTSVF.